This is a list of T cell receptor beta chains from one sample in a study of blood T cell repertoires in COVID-19. The data were produced by immunoSEQ multiplex PCR, yet TCRdb's version contains in-frame clones alone and is incomplete. The data hold tens of thousands of clones, with around 84% observed a single time. Input material: peripheral blood. The receptors were sampled from a man in his 60s with acute or convalescent COVID-19. Both conserved end residues are part of each CDR3. A D gene is named only where the DNA matches it firmly. Clone size is shown for a subset of rows, as once, few, many or a class of expanded clone.

CDR3 length: 14; clone size: -; D gene: TRBD1; V gene: TRBV6-5; J gene: TRBJ1-1; CDR3 DNA: TGTGCCAGCAACCTGGGACAGTTGAACACTGAAGCTTTCTTT; CDR3 protein: CASNLGQLNTEAFF
CDR3 length: 15; clone size: -; D gene: -; V gene: TRBV2; J gene: TRBJ2-3; CDR3 DNA: TGTGCCAGCAGCAAAATGGGCTCACCCACAGATACGCAGTATTTT; CDR3 protein: CASSKMGSPTDTQYF
CDR3 length: 11; clone size: -; D gene: -; V gene: TRBV10-3; J gene: TRBJ2-7; CDR3 DNA: TGTGCCATCAGTCGGGACTACGAGCAGTACTTC; CDR3 protein: CAISRDYEQYF
CDR3 length: 16; clone size: -; D gene: TRBD2; V gene: TRBV7-3; J gene: TRBJ2-3; CDR3 DNA: TGTGCCAGCAGTAGACTTGCTAGCGGGGGGATGGGTACGCAGTATTTT; CDR3 protein: CASSRLASGGMGTQYF
CDR3 length: 15; clone size: -; D gene: -; V gene: TRBV19; J gene: TRBJ2-1; CDR3 DNA: TGTGCCAGCGCCGACCGGACAGCCTACTACAATGAGCAGTTCTTC; CDR3 protein: CASADRTAYYNEQFF
CDR3 length: 14; clone size: once; D gene: -; V gene: TRBV12-5; J gene: TRBJ1-3; CDR3 DNA: TGTGCTAGTGGTTTGAAGAGCTCTGGAAACACCATATATTTT; CDR3 protein: CASGLKSSGNTIYF
CDR3 length: 15; clone size: -; D gene: TRBD1; V gene: TRBV5-1; J gene: TRBJ1-1; CDR3 DNA: TGCGCCAGCAGCTTGGAAGACAGGGGGAACACTGAAGCTTTCTTT; CDR3 protein: CASSLEDRGNTEAFF
CDR3 length: 18; clone size: -; D gene: TRBD2; V gene: TRBV28; J gene: TRBJ2-1; CDR3 DNA: TGTGCCAGCAGTCCAGTCCTGACTAGCGCCGTACCTGAAGATGAGCAGTTCTTC; CDR3 protein: CASSPVLTSAVPEDEQFF
CDR3 length: 14; clone size: -; D gene: -; V gene: TRBV19; J gene: TRBJ2-1; CDR3 DNA: TGTGCCAGTAGTACCCAGGGTACCCACAATGAGCAGTTCTTC; CDR3 protein: CASSTQGTHNEQFF
CDR3 length: 14; clone size: -; D gene: -; V gene: TRBV6-5; J gene: TRBJ1-2; CDR3 DNA: TGTGCCAGCAGTTATAACAGAGAAGGCTATGGCTACACCTTC; CDR3 protein: CASSYNREGYGYTF
CDR3 length: 14; clone size: -; D gene: -; V gene: TRBV6-5; J gene: TRBJ1-3; CDR3 DNA: TGTGCCAGCAGTTACGGACATCCTGGAAACACCATATATTTT; CDR3 protein: CASSYGHPGNTIYF
CDR3 length: 14; clone size: -; D gene: TRBD2; V gene: TRBV29-1; J gene: TRBJ2-1; CDR3 DNA: TGCAGCGTTGATTCCGGACTAGGATACAATGAGCAGTTCTTC; CDR3 protein: CSVDSGLGYNEQFF
CDR3 length: 15; clone size: -; D gene: TRBD2; V gene: TRBV7-9; J gene: TRBJ2-3; CDR3 DNA: TGTGCCAGCAGCCCTAGCGGGGTTAGCACAGATACGCAGTATTTT; CDR3 protein: CASSPSGVSTDTQYF
CDR3 length: 16; clone size: -; D gene: -; V gene: TRBV27; J gene: TRBJ1-2; CDR3 DNA: TGTGCCAGCAGTTTAGTCTATTCCGTCGGGAGTCGACGCTACACCTTC; CDR3 protein: CASSLVYSVGSRRYTF
CDR3 length: 15; clone size: once; D gene: -; V gene: TRBV9; J gene: TRBJ1-1; CDR3 DNA: TGTGCCAGCAGCGCCAGGACGGGGGGGAACACTGAAGCTTTCTTT; CDR3 protein: CASSARTGGNTEAFF
CDR3 length: 12; clone size: -; D gene: -; V gene: TRBV20-1; J gene: TRBJ1-2; CDR3 DNA: TGCAGTGCTAGTTCCCTGGTCCAGGGCTACACCTTC; CDR3 protein: CSASSLVQGYTF
CDR3 length: 17; clone size: -; D gene: TRBD1; V gene: TRBV18; J gene: TRBJ1-4; CDR3 DNA: TGTGCCAGCTCACCATCGCGGGCGGGACAGAGGAATGAAAAACTGTTTTTT; CDR3 protein: CASSPSRAGQRNEKLFF
CDR3 length: 16; clone size: -; D gene: -; V gene: TRBV19; J gene: TRBJ1-5; CDR3 DNA: TGTGCCAGTAGTATTGCGACAATATCTAGCAATCAGCCCCAGCATTTT; CDR3 protein: CASSIATISSNQPQHF
CDR3 length: 14; clone size: -; D gene: -; V gene: TRBV28; J gene: TRBJ1-2; CDR3 DNA: TGTGCCAGCAGGGAAGCGGGCCCCTCGTATGGCTACACCTTC; CDR3 protein: CASREAGPSYGYTF
CDR3 length: 17; clone size: -; D gene: TRBD1; V gene: TRBV7-8; J gene: TRBJ2-2; CDR3 DNA: TGTGCCAGCGGTAGAGGCCGCTGGACAGGGGGCATCGGGGAGCTGTTTTTT; CDR3 protein: CASGRGRWTGGIGELFF
CDR3 length: 17; clone size: -; D gene: TRBD1; V gene: TRBV7-9; J gene: TRBJ1-4; CDR3 DNA: TGTGCCAGCACCTCCCTTGGCCCGACAGGGTGGGATGAAAAACTGTTTTTT; CDR3 protein: CASTSLGPTGWDEKLFF
CDR3 length: 13; clone size: many; D gene: TRBD2; V gene: TRBV10-2; J gene: TRBJ2-7; CDR3 DNA: TGCGCCAGCAGTGCCGGGGGGTCCCACGAGCAGTACTTC; CDR3 protein: CASSAGGSHEQYF
CDR3 length: 16; clone size: -; D gene: TRBD1; V gene: TRBV19; J gene: TRBJ2-2; CDR3 DNA: TGTGCCAGTAGTAAGAGACAGGGATCGAACACCGGGGAGCTGTTTTTT; CDR3 protein: CASSKRQGSNTGELFF
CDR3 length: 14; clone size: -; D gene: TRBD1; V gene: TRBV18; J gene: TRBJ1-2; CDR3 DNA: TGTGCCAGCTCACCTTCCCGGGACAGCTATGGCTACACCTTC; CDR3 protein: CASSPSRDSYGYTF
CDR3 length: 17; clone size: -; D gene: -; V gene: TRBV15; J gene: TRBJ1-3; CDR3 DNA: TGTGCCACCAGCAGAGCCCGATCGGAGGGAACTGGAAACACCATATATTTT; CDR3 protein: CATSRARSEGTGNTIYF
CDR3 length: 13; clone size: once; D gene: -; V gene: TRBV2; J gene: TRBJ1-1; CDR3 DNA: TGTGCCAGCAGTGAACAGGGATACACTGAAGCTTTCTTT; CDR3 protein: CASSEQGYTEAFF
CDR3 length: 12; clone size: -; D gene: -; V gene: TRBV30; J gene: TRBJ1-5; CDR3 DNA: TGTGCCTGGAGTGTACGGTCGGGAGCCCAGCATTTT; CDR3 protein: CAWSVRSGAQHF
CDR3 length: 12; clone size: -; D gene: TRBD1; V gene: TRBV2; J gene: TRBJ1-5; CDR3 DNA: TGTGCCAGCAAAACAGGGGATCAGCCCCAGCATTTT; CDR3 protein: CASKTGDQPQHF
CDR3 length: 15; clone size: once; D gene: TRBD1; V gene: TRBV5-1; J gene: TRBJ1-1; CDR3 DNA: TGCGCCAGCAGCTTGGTTTCAGGGGGGAACACTGAAGCTTTCTTT; CDR3 protein: CASSLVSGGNTEAFF
CDR3 length: 14; clone size: -; D gene: -; V gene: TRBV19; J gene: TRBJ2-3; CDR3 DNA: TGTGCCAGTAGTATGGGCGGGCGCACAGATACGCAGTATTTT; CDR3 protein: CASSMGGRTDTQYF
CDR3 length: 11; clone size: -; D gene: -; V gene: TRBV29-1; J gene: TRBJ1-2; CDR3 DNA: TGCAGCGGAGAGGGAAGCTATGGCTACACCTTC; CDR3 protein: CSGEGSYGYTF
CDR3 length: 14; clone size: -; D gene: TRBD1; V gene: TRBV29-1; J gene: TRBJ1-1; CDR3 DNA: TGCAGCGGGAATAAACAGGGGATGAACACTGAAGCTTTCTTT; CDR3 protein: CSGNKQGMNTEAFF
CDR3 length: 15; clone size: -; D gene: TRBD2; V gene: TRBV28; J gene: TRBJ2-1; CDR3 DNA: TGTGCCAGCAGTTTACTAGCGGGGGGGCCATATGAGCAGTTCTTC; CDR3 protein: CASSLLAGGPYEQFF
CDR3 length: 15; clone size: -; D gene: -; V gene: TRBV3-1/TRBV3-2; J gene: TRBJ1-6; CDR3 DNA: TGTGCCAGCAGCCAGGGCAGAACCTATAATTCACCCCTCCACTTT; CDR3 protein: CASSQGRTYNSPLHF
CDR3 length: 15; clone size: -; D gene: -; V gene: TRBV7-9; J gene: TRBJ1-4; CDR3 DNA: TGTGCCAGCAGCTTCATCACAGGGAGTAATGAAAAACTGTTTTTT; CDR3 protein: CASSFITGSNEKLFF
CDR3 length: 12; clone size: -; D gene: -; V gene: TRBV28; J gene: TRBJ1-5; CDR3 DNA: TGTGCCAGCATCTCGACAGGTCAGCCCCAGCATTTT; CDR3 protein: CASISTGQPQHF
CDR3 length: 14; clone size: -; D gene: TRBD1; V gene: TRBV7-2; J gene: TRBJ1-3; CDR3 DNA: TGTGCCAGCAGCTTCAGACAGGGAGGAAACACCATATATTTT; CDR3 protein: CASSFRQGGNTIYF
CDR3 length: 15; clone size: -; D gene: -; V gene: TRBV6-1; J gene: TRBJ1-2; CDR3 DNA: TGTGCCAGCAGTGAGGGGGGAAGGGCGGGCTATGGCTACACCTTC; CDR3 protein: CASSEGGRAGYGYTF
CDR3 length: 15; clone size: -; D gene: -; V gene: TRBV19; J gene: TRBJ1-1; CDR3 DNA: TGTGCCAGTAGTGGTACCAGGGTAGGGAACACTGAAGCTTTCTTT; CDR3 protein: CASSGTRVGNTEAFF
CDR3 length: 15; clone size: -; D gene: TRBD1; V gene: TRBV18; J gene: TRBJ2-3; CDR3 DNA: TGTGCCAGCTCATACATTGGACAGGGGTCAGATACGCAGTATTTT; CDR3 protein: CASSYIGQGSDTQYF